The entry that follows covers one T cell receptor (beta chain) sequence. Its specificity is unknown. These data belong to a study of OX40 agonist ivuxolimab in advanced cancers. Study-level findings and limits: Antigen targets of the expanded peripheral T cells went undetermined.

The CDR3 is 14 amino acids. Germline CDR1 reads MGHRA; CDR2 reads YSYEKL. Between the trimmed V and J ends, which lost 1 base and 2 bases, there was a span of 7 bases. The protocol was immunoSEQ multiplex PCR, while the TCRdb copy is restricted to in-frame clones and leaves out a portion. The repertoire includes more than 60,000 clones, approximately 87% of them detected once, and about 4.1% sits in the top ten. Blood sampling was done at baseline, cycle 4 day 1, and cycle 7 day 1. Sample: CD4+ or CD8+ T cells sorted from blood, taken in a trial of the OX40 agonist ivuxolimab. The chain has TRBV4-1 and TRBJ2-3; no firm D call. The receptor was isolated from an adult with an advanced solid tumor such as melanoma, head and neck, liver or kidney cancer. CDR3 bases: TGCGCCAGCAGCCAAGCTGCCACCACAGATACGCAGTATTTT. Residues: CASSQAATTDTQYF.